This T cell receptor beta chain was found in a study of graft-versus-host responses after intestinal transplantation. Whole-study context: Every one of the recipients received anti-thymocyte globulin induction and afterwards took tacrolimus and steroids for roughly 3 years.

Profiling relied on immunoSEQ multiplex PCR, and the TCRdb table lists in-frame clones only, not all of them. The data contain about 78,000 clones, around 89% of them singletons. Note on this clone: As yet, its antigen is unknown.

This TCR was sampled from a human donor who was the organ donor for an intestinal transplant. The sample was unstimulated CD8+ T cells sorted from spleen or lymph node cells, taken before transplant.

CDR3 bases: TGTGCCAGCAGGATCAGGGCCATGAACACTGAAGCTTTCTTT. It encodes CASRIRAMNTEAFF. The chain uses TRBV6-1 and TRBJ1-1; tentative D call: TRBD1 (5 bases). Germline V gene data show CDR1 as MNHNS and CDR2 as SASEGT. The length of the CDR3 is 14 residues. V was shortened by 6 bases and J by 0 bases, with 11 bases between the two germline ends.